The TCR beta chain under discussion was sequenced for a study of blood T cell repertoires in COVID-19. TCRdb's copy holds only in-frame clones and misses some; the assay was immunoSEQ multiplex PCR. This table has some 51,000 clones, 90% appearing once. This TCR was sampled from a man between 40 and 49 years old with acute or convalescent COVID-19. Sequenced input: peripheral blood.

The CDR3 DNA follows: TGTGCCAGCAGCTTAGGAGTCAGAGCGGGAGTATATACCGGGGAGCTGTTTTTT. This gives the protein CASSLGVRAGVYTGELFF. The V and J genes are TRBV7-8 and TRBJ2-2; 8 bases align to TRBD2. This CDR3 has 18 amino acids. Trimming cost V 1 base and J 5 bases; bases outside gene matches: 12. The germline gives CDR1 SGHVS, CDR2 FQNEAQ.